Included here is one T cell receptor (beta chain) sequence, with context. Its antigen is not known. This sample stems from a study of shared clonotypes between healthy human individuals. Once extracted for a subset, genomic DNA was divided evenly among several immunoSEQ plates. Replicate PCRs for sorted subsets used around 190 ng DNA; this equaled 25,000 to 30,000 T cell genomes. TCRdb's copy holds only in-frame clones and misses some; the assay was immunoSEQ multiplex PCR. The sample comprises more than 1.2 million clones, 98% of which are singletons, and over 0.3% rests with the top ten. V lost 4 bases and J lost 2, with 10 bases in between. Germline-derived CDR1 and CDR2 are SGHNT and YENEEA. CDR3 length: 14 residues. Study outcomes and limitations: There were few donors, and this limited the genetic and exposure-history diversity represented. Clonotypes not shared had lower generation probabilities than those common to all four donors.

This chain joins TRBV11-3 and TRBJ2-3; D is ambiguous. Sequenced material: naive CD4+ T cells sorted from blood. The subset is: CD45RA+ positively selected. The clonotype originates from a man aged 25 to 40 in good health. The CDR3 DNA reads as TGTGCCAGCAGCTACCAAGGATACACAGATACGCAGTATTTT. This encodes CASSYQGYTDTQYF.